The source of this TCR beta chain is a study of Graves' ophthalmopathy and Graves' hyperthyroidism listed by TCRdb under 2018. About the full investigation: Peripheral blood was collected before any treatment was given, at the time of initial diagnosis. TCR beta repertoire signatures were used to distinguish Graves' ophthalmopathy from Graves' hyperthyroidism and to predict progression to ophthalmopathy. In total, around 140 blood samples were TCR-sequenced: around 42 ophthalmopathy, under 85 hyperthyroidism and some 17 hyperthyroidism-to-ophthalmopathy patients. To explore V-J signatures that distinguish ophthalmopathy from hyperthyroidism, a discovery set of about 99 patients was enrolled, made up of under 50 with ophthalmopathy and around 57 with stable hyperthyroidism. For independent validation, a separate cohort was made up of about 18 hyperthyroidism patients plus 17 patients who later progressed from hyperthyroidism to ophthalmopathy. In about 6 hyperthyroidism patients, the T-cell repertoire of thyroid tissue was compared with the T-cell repertoire of blood. After sampling, hyperthyroidism patients received methimazole starting at 30 mg daily, and ophthalmopathy patients received high-dose intravenous methylprednisolone. The approximately 95 discovery patients were divided at random into training and test sets in a 7:3 ratio.

Study-level results and caveats: Most expanded thyroid clonotypes with a frequency above 0.001 also appeared in blood, which suggests that blood repertoires may reflect the immune response in the thyroid. No statistical method was used to predetermine the sample size, and group allocation was not hidden from the investigators. The 13-signature model separated ophthalmopathy from stable hyperthyroidism with 87.88% sensitivity and about 84% specificity in cross-validation, and 80%/75% in the test set. In validation, the model predicted ophthalmopathy progression with about 70% sensitivity and approximately 72% specificity; some twelve predicted patients were CT-confirmed with GO in a median of roughly 6.8 months.

Sequences SGHRS (CDR1) and YFSETQ (CDR2) are obtained from the germline V gene. The cysteine opens and the phenylalanine closes a CDR3 of 17 amino acids. Only the CDR3 DNA is retained, 51 bases long and in frame from the first base. V has 0 bases trimmed and J has 5 bases trimmed; junction bases matching no gene number 13. This clonotype showed up many times. The specificity of this receptor is unknown. No base-level quality is on record; no much larger clone is a single base apart. For repertoire sequencing, the TCR beta CDR3 regions were amplified from RNA transcripts. The first round of RT-PCR was done with HTBI primers and the Qiagen OneStep RT-PCR kit, and was followed by a second round of multiplex PCR, then size selection and purification. The libraries underwent paired-end sequencing with 100 bp reads on an Illumina HiSeq2000. The original methods were these. Reads were processed with SOAPnuke, discarding reads with adapters, uncalled bases, mean Phred below 15, or no exact constant-primer or identifier match. COPE v1.2.5 was used to merge the high-quality paired reads. Clonotypes were defined as unique nucleotide sequences and were aligned to IMGT TRB V, D and J references using MiTCR v1.1. The analysis was limited to V-J combinations with a frequency above 0.0001, which together covered just over 98% of the repertoires. A TCR clonal expansion and chaos score per V-J combination was defined as the ratio of F50 clonal expansion to chaos observed in the TCRdist matrix. Welch's t-statistics and random forest were used to narrow the features down to 13 V-J combinations, which were then fed into a naive Bayes classifier. The similarity between thyroid and blood repertoires was quantified using the Morisita-Horn index. TCRdb's own reprocessing of the public reads used fastp at Q25 and MiXCR and kept productive beta chains. Merged by CDR3 protein, the rows form single entries marked with the most common genes and DNA. Here the V and J calls rest on TCRdb's processing, not on the authors' analysis. This sample holds about 420,000 distinct CDR3 sequences; roughly 21% were observed only once. The ten most abundant clones make up around 3% of the sample.

Hyperthyroidism was considered stable if no progression to ophthalmopathy occurred within 18 months of follow-up. The hyperthyroidism patients were 18 to 65 years old and newly diagnosed, with a disease duration of less than 2 months. Patients were excluded if they had other autoimmune diseases, uncontrolled infections, pregnancy or lactation. Clinical symptoms, serum thyroxine, TRAb, thyroid ultrasound and orbital computed tomography were used for diagnosis. Ficoll-Paque density gradient centrifugation was used to isolate PBMCs from about 10 ml of fresh peripheral blood. Total RNA was extracted with Trizol reagent and quality-checked on an Agilent 2100 Bioanalyzer.

The source is a woman aged 18 to 35 with stable Graves' hyperthyroidism. Donor details come from another sample of the same person, matched by shared clones. Sequencing was done on a sample of peripheral blood. The rearranged chain carries TRBV5-1 and TRBJ1-1, with 7 bases in between that match TRBD1. CDR3 protein: CASSLAAPNRGTTEAFF. The bases read TGCGCCAGCAGCTTGGCCGCACCTAACAGGGGTACGACTGAAGCTTTCTTT.